This entry features one TCR beta chain sequence. The antigen remains undetermined. The data are from a study of T cells after posttransplantation cyclophosphamide. Study-wide results and caveats: TRB overlap between skin or GI tissue T cells and blood was limited.

A marrow graft followed busulfan-fludarabine conditioning, with cyclophosphamide on days +3 and +4. Germline lookup yields CDR1 ENHRY and CDR2 SYGVKD. The CDR3 consists of 13 residues. V lost 7 bases to trimming and J lost 7 bases; unmatched junction nucleotides: 8. Measured with immunoSEQ multiplex PCR; TCRdb has only the in-frame clones, and not every one. The sample has about 43,000 clones; about 90% are singletons. This chain joins TRBV10-3 and TRBJ1-2; 8 bases are shared with TRBD1. The sequence was collected from a male patient aged 55 to 69 who received an allogeneic stem cell transplant from a related donor and was CMV-positive. Some T cells may have originated in the graft donor. Sequencing used PBMCs, obtained 60 to 65 days after allogeneic stem cell transplant with posttransplant cyclophosphamide. The CDR3 nucleotides are TGTGCCATCAATCAGGACAGGGAGAGTGGCTACACCTTC. Translated, it gives CAINQDRESGYTF.